A single sample is the source of the 22 T cell receptor beta chains below, sequenced in a study of T cell responses to AZD1222 COVID-19 vaccine. Here immunoSEQ multiplex PCR was the method, and the copy in TCRdb shows in-frame clones only, minus some. The sample lists 170,000 or so clones, roughly nine tenths occurring once. This sample comprised peripheral blood, obtained on day 0 of AZD1222 vaccination. These receptors came from an adult in good health.

The chain employs TRBV28 and TRBJ2-7; D remains unclear. Trimming took off 5 bases at V and 1 base at J, with 15 bases between the two ends. CDR1 and CDR2 (germline): MDHEN, SYDVKM. This CDR3 contains 15 residues. As DNA, the CDR3 is TGTGCCAGCAGTCCGAGAGAATGGAGTTCCTACGAGCAGTACTTC. This sequence encodes CASSPREWSSYEQYF.

The chain recombines TRBV6-5 with TRBJ1-1; D may be TRBD1 (6 bases). The V and J ends lost 6 bases and 0 bases respectively, with 11 bases between them. This CDR3 has 14 amino acids. The germline CDR1 and CDR2 sequences are MNHEY and SVGAGI. The CDR3 bases are TGTGCCAGCAGCCCCGGGGGCTTGAACACTGAAGCTTTCTTT. The encoded protein is CASSPGGLNTEAFF.

This chain uses TRBV6-5 with TRBJ2-1; 8 bases match TRBD2. The CDR3 consists of 14 residues. Germline V gene lookup returns CDR1 MNHEY and CDR2 SVGAGI. Unmatched junction bases numbered 2, after V lost 6 bases and J lost 1 base. Here the CDR3 reads CASRGLGSYNEQFF. The CDR3 DNA sequence: TGTGCCAGCAGGGGACTAGGGTCCTACAATGAGCAGTTCTTC.

This chain connects TRBV7-9 to TRBJ2-7; D remains ambiguous. The CDR3 loop spans 11 amino acids. Germline V lookup: CDR1 SEHNR, CDR2 FQNEAQ (reference sequence). The V end was cut by 1 base, the J end by 5 bases, with 3 bases between. The CDR3 DNA reads TGTGCCAGCAGCTTAGTGGACGAGCAGTACTTC. Translation: CASSLVDEQYF.

The sample holds one count of this clone. The rearrangement uses TRBV6-1 and TRBJ2-7; D might be TRBD1 or TRBD2, each matching 5 bases. Germline assignment: CDR1 MNHNS and CDR2 SASEGT. V was pared by 3 bases and J by 2 bases, with 17 bases between. CDR3 length: 16 amino acids. CDR3 region: CASSDLGAGVAYEQYF. The CDR3 bases are TGTGCCAGCAGTGACCTCGGGGCAGGAGTTGCCTACGAGCAGTACTTC.

This chain links TRBV7-9 with TRBJ1-2; no firm D call. The CDR3 spans 14 residues. Germline-derived CDR1 and CDR2 are SEHNR and FQNEAQ (reference sequence). The V end lost 7 bases, the J end lost 7 bases, and 19 bases lay between the germline ends. CDR3 amino acids: CASTSSLFTSGYTF. The CDR3 region has the DNA TGTGCCAGCACTTCAAGTCTTTTTACCTCTGGCTACACCTTC.

The V call is TRBV12-3 or TRBV12-4, the J call TRBJ1-1; tentative D call: TRBD1 (5 bases). The CDR3 runs to 13 residues. V was cut by 7 bases and J by 7 bases, with 16 bases left in between. The CDR3 nucleotides read TGTGCCAGCAACCCGACAGAGAAACTTGAAGCTTTCTTT. It codes for CASNPTEKLEAFF.

The chain combines TRBV11-2 with TRBJ2-1; D call uncertain. Germline CDR1 reads SGHAT; CDR2 reads FQNNGV. Trimming left V 5 bases short and J 0 bases short, with 8 bases between. This CDR3 has 14 amino acids. The CDR3 DNA reads as TGTGCCAGCAGCCTAACCAGCTCCTACAATGAGCAGTTCTTC. This translates into CASSLTSSYNEQFF.

V and J are TRBV30 and TRBJ1-4; TRBD1 is a possible D gene (6 bases). The CDR3 length is 14 residues. Trimming left V 2 bases short and J 6 bases short, with 13 bases between. CDR1 GTSNPN and CDR2 SVGIG come from the germline V gene (reference sequence). The CDR3 DNA reads as TGTGCCTGGAGTAGGGGACACGGCGATGAAAAACTGTTTTTT. This codes for CAWSRGHGDEKLFF.

The V call is TRBV27, the J call TRBJ2-1; TRBD2 agrees at 11 bases. The CDR3 is 15 amino acids. Germline-derived CDR1 and CDR2 are MNHEY and SMNVEV (reference sequence). The V segment lost 5 bases and the J segment 5 bases; nucleotides outside the gene matches: 5. The CDR3 loop is CASSTRLAGNNEQFF. The CDR3 bases are TGTGCCAGCAGTACCAGACTAGCGGGAAACAATGAGCAGTTCTTC.

The chain joins TRBV19 to TRBJ1-6; weak D call: TRBD1 (6 bases). This CDR3 has 15 residues. Between the trimmed V and J ends, which lost 5 bases and 10 bases, there was a span of 18 bases. Germline V gene sequence: CDR1 LNHDA, CDR2 SQIVND (reference sequence). The CDR3 DNA sequence: TGTGCCAGTAGTCCACAACTGGACAGAAAGTCACCCCTCCACTTT. It specifies CASSPQLDRKSPLHF.

The chain is built from TRBV7-8 and TRBJ1-6, with D tentatively TRBD1 (6 bases). Germline V gene lookup returns CDR1 SGHVS and CDR2 FQNEAQ. Deletions cut 8 bases from V and 7 bases from J, with 15 bases between. CDR3 length: 14 amino acids. The CDR3 loop reads CASGQDRSNSPLHF. For the CDR3, the DNA is TGTGCCAGCGGCCAAGACAGGTCGAATTCACCCCTCCACTTT.

The CDR3 region is CASSLGGQNYGYTF. The CDR3 DNA is TGTGCCAGCAGCTTGGGGGGTCAGAACTATGGCTACACCTTC. This chain links TRBV5-4 with TRBJ1-2; D is unresolved. The CDR3 sequence is 14 residues long. The germline CDR1 and CDR2 sequences are SGHNT and YYREEE (reference sequence). V lost 0 bases, J lost 2 bases, and 8 bases lay in between.

The chain recombines TRBV29-1 with TRBJ2-1; D may match TRBD1 or TRBD2 (5 bases each). The germline V gene encodes CDR1 SQVTM and CDR2 ANQGSEA. The V end was cut by 7 bases, the J end by 9 bases, with 16 bases between. CDR3 size: 12 residues. CDR3 in amino acids: CSARGGRPEQFF. Written as DNA, the CDR3 is TGCAGCGCCCGGGGCGGGCGTCCTGAGCAGTTCTTC.

J is TRBJ2-1 and V is TRBV5-4; 9 bases are shared with TRBD2. CDR1 SGHNT and CDR2 YYREEE come from the germline V gene (reference sequence). The CDR3 has 15 residues. The ends lost 4 bases at V and 6 bases at J; junction bases unmatched: 8. The CDR3, as DNA: TGTGCCAGCAGCGCTGGGACTAGCTCGCCCAATGAGCAGTTCTTC. It translates to CASSAGTSSPNEQFF.

This clone is a singleton in its sample. The CDR3 region has the DNA TGCGCCAGCCGCGGGTCGGGGGTCAGGTGGGAGCAGTACTTC. This translates into CASRGSGVRWEQYF. The rearrangement joins TRBV5-1 to TRBJ2-7; D possibly corresponds to TRBD2 (6 bases). The germline gives CDR1 SGHRS, CDR2 YFSETQ. The germline V and J ends were trimmed by 7 bases and 7 bases, with 21 bases remaining between them. The CDR3 runs to 14 residues.

The V call is TRBV7-9, the J call TRBJ2-7; maybe TRBD1 (6 bases). Trimming pared 4 bases from V and 3 bases from J, leaving 7 bases between. CDR1 is SEHNR, CDR2 FQNEAQ, per germline (reference sequence). This CDR3 has 12 residues. CDR3 coding DNA: TGTGCCAGCAGCTACAGGGTCTACGAGCAGTACTTC. Its protein product is CASSYRVYEQYF. Based on the CDR3 plus reference TRBV7-9 and TRBJ2-7, the full variable domain is DTGVSQNPRHKITKRGQNVTFRCDPISEHNRLYWYRQTLGQGPEFLTYFQNEAQLEKSRLLSDRFSAERPKGSFSTLEIQRTEQGDSAMYLCASSYRVYEQYFGPGTRLTVT.

Here the CDR3 DNA reads TGTGCCAGCAGCTGGACAAAGGGACTAGCGGGGGAGCAGTTCTTC. It yields the protein CASSWTKGLAGEQFF. The chain employs TRBV11-2 and TRBJ2-1, with 13 bases matching TRBD2. The CDR3 extends over 15 amino acids. The germline gives CDR1 SGHAT, CDR2 FQNNGV. V shed 4 bases and J 10 bases; nucleotides not matched to a gene: 7.

The genes are TRBV5-4 and TRBJ1-2; tentative D call: TRBD1 (6 bases). Germline loops: CDR1 SGHNT, CDR2 YYREEE (reference sequence). The length of the CDR3 is 14 residues. Trimming pared 4 bases from V and 2 bases from J, leaving 12 bases between. Here the CDR3 DNA reads TGTGCCAGCAGCCGAGGGGGTACCAACTATGGCTACACCTTC. It encodes CASSRGGTNYGYTF.

V is TRBV2 and J is TRBJ2-3; 8 bases match TRBD2. This CDR3 is built from 15 residues. With V trimmed by 6 bases and J by 7 bases, 12 bases remained unmatched. CDR1 and CDR2 from the germline V gene are SNHLY and FYNNEI. CDR3 residues: CASRSGAGGSNTQYF. In DNA, the CDR3 is TGTGCCAGCAGATCAGGGGCGGGAGGCTCGAATACGCAGTATTTT.

CDR3 region: CASSVAREDTEAFF. The CDR3 region has the DNA TGTGCCAGCAGCGTAGCCCGAGAAGACACTGAAGCTTTCTTT. This rearrangement joins TRBV9 to TRBJ1-1; no firm D call. From germline, CDR1 is SGDLS and CDR2 YYNGEE. The CDR3 totals 14 residues. V was cut by 0 bases and J by 3 bases, with 9 bases left in between.

Here the CDR3 DNA reads TGTGCCAGCAGCTTTGGGACTAGCTCCGAGGGGGGATCCTACGAGCAGTACTTC. It specifies CASSFGTSSEGGSYEQYF. The gene calls are TRBV7-8 and TRBJ2-7; TRBD2 agrees at 9 bases. Germline V gene lookup returns CDR1 SGHVS and CDR2 FQNEAQ. Unmatched junction bases numbered 13, after V lost 3 bases and J lost 1 base. This CDR3 region has 18 residues.